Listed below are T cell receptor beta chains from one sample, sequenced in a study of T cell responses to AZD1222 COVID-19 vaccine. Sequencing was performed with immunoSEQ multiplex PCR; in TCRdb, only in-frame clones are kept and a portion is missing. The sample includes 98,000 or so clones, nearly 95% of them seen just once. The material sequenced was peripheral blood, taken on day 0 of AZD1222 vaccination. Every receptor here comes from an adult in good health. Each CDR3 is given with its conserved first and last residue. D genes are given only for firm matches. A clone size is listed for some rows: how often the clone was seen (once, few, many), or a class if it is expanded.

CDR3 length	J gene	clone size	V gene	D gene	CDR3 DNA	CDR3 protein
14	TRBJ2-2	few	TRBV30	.	TGTGCCTGGACAGGGCCCACGAACACCGGGGAGCTGTTTTTT	CAWTGPTNTGELFF
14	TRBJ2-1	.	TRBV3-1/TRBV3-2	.	TGTGCCAGCAGCCAAGGTCAGGCTACGGATGAGCAGTTCTTC	CASSQGQATDEQFF
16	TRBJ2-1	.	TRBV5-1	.	TGCGCCAGCAGCGTGGCGCCGGAAGGAGGGGACAATGAGCAGTTCTTC	CASSVAPEGGDNEQFF
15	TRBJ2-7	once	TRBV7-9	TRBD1	TGTGCCAGCAGCTCCTCGGGGGACAGGGGATACGAGCAGTACTTC	CASSSSGDRGYEQYF
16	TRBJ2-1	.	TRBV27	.	TGTGCCAGCAGTTTAGGGGCTAGCGATACCTACAATGAGCAGTTCTTC	CASSLGASDTYNEQFF
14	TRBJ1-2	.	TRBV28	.	TGTGCCAGCAGTTTAGCAATCGGGGGGCAAGGCTACACCTTC	CASSLAIGGQGYTF
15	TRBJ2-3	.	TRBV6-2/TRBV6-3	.	TGTGCCAGCAGTTCCGACTCCCCCAGGGGCGATACGCAGTATTTT	CASSSDSPRGDTQYF
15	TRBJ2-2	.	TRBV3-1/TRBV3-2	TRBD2	TGTGCCAGCAGCTGGAGCGGGAGCGACACCGGGGAGCTGTTTTTT	CASSWSGSDTGELFF
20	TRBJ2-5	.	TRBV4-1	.	TGCGCCAGCAGCCAAGTCCGTTTTTCAAGAGGGCTAGGCGTCCAAGAGACCCAGTACTTC	CASSQVRFSRGLGVQETQYF
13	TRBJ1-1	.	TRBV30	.	TGTGCCTGGAGTGGGGATTCGAACACTGAAGCTTTCTTT	CAWSGDSNTEAFF